This passage covers 9 T cell receptor beta chains from one sample sequenced in a study of T cell responses to AZD1222 COVID-19 vaccine. Generated by immunoSEQ multiplex PCR, the TCRdb table keeps only in-frame clones and is missing some. The sample contains about 160,000 clones, roughly 90% of which appear only once. The sample was peripheral blood, taken 28 days after the second AZD1222 dose. These receptors all come from an adult who received the AZD1222 COVID-19 vaccine.

CDR3 nucleotide sequence: TGTGCCTGGAGTCCAATGATAGGAAATCAGCCCCAGCATTTT. This codes for CAWSPMIGNQPQHF. V is TRBV30 and J is TRBJ1-5; D not certain. The CDR3 spans 14 residues. The germline CDR1 and CDR2 sequences are GTSNPN and SVGIG (reference sequence). Trimming took 2 bases from V and 4 from J, leaving 12 bases between them.

The V call is TRBV19, the J call TRBJ2-5; the D is unclear. CDR1 and CDR2 (germline): LNHDA, SQIVND (reference sequence). Trimming left V 2 bases short and J 1 base short, with 5 bases between. The CDR3 length is 13 residues. The DNA for the CDR3 is TGTGCCAGTAGTATACAACCCCAAGAGACCCAGTACTTC. Protein sequence: CASSIQPQETQYF.

The chain uses TRBV3-1 (or the pseudogene TRBV3-2) and TRBJ2-5, with TRBD2 matching over 7 bases. After removal of 3 bases from V and 5 bases from J, the junction contained 12 bases not matched to a gene. The CDR3 is 16 amino acids. CDR1 and CDR2 from the germline V gene are LGHDT and YNNKEL (reference sequence). The CDR3 reads CASSHHLREPGETQYF. In nucleotides, the CDR3 is TGTGCCAGCAGCCATCACCTGCGGGAGCCGGGCGAGACCCAGTACTTC.

The chain recombines TRBV19 with TRBJ1-2; 8 bases map to TRBD1. V lost 4 bases and J lost 4; bases outside the gene matches: 11. CDR1 is LNHDA, CDR2 SQIVND, per germline (reference sequence). The CDR3 spans 16 residues. CDR3 nucleotide sequence: TGTGCCAGTAGTACTTATTCAGGGGGCGCAGGCTATGGCTACACCTTC. Protein: CASSTYSGGAGYGYTF.

This clone showed up just once. The chain joins TRBV30 to TRBJ2-7; D perhaps matches TRBD2 (5 bases). CDR3 size: 12 residues. The V and J ends lost 0 bases and 5 bases respectively, with 8 bases between them. Germline CDR1 and CDR2: GTSNPN and SVGIG (reference sequence). The CDR3 nucleotides read TGTGCCTGGAGTGTATCCGGGAACGAGCAGTACTTC. It is translated as CAWSVSGNEQYF.

The chain joins TRBV7-2 to TRBJ2-7, with a tentative D call TRBD1 (6 bases). There are 16 residues in the CDR3. Germline-derived CDR1 and CDR2 are SGHTA and FQGNSA. The V gene lost 5 bases and the J gene lost 3 bases, with 20 bases spanning the gap. The CDR3 protein is CASSVLRGRGVYEQYF. The CDR3 DNA follows: TGTGCCAGCAGCGTCCTCAGGGGCCGTGGAGTCTACGAGCAGTACTTC.

This rearrangement joins TRBV7-2 to TRBJ2-6, with TRBD1 matching 8 bases. V gave up 5 bases and J gave up 2 bases; unmatched junction bases: 11. CDR1 is SGHTA and CDR2 is FQGNSA in the germline V gene. This CDR3 contains 18 residues. The CDR3 DNA is TGTGCCAGCAGCCCACGGACAGGGCGAATAACTGGGGCCAACGTCCTGACTTTC. Its protein product is CASSPRTGRITGANVLTF.

The chain links TRBV27 to TRBJ2-2; no clear D. V was cut by 6 bases and J by 4 bases, with 9 bases left in between. The length of the CDR3 is 13 residues. The germline V gene has CDR1 MNHEY and CDR2 SMNVEV (reference sequence). CDR3 sequence: CASSGWATGELFF. CDR3 DNA sequence: TGTGCCAGCAGCGGGTGGGCCACCGGGGAGCTGTTTTTT.

The chain joins TRBV7-9 to TRBJ1-2; D unresolved. V dropped 1 base and J dropped 8 bases, with 8 bases sitting between them. Germline CDR1 reads SEHNR; CDR2 reads FQNEAQ (reference sequence). This CDR3 has 12 amino acids. This chain's CDR3 is CASSLGGEGYTF. CDR3 DNA: TGTGCCAGCAGCTTAGGCGGGGAGGGCTACACCTTC. The complete variable domain, with remaining parts taken from reference TRBV7-9 and TRBJ1-2, reads DTGVSQNPRHKITKRGQNVTFRCDPISEHNRLYWYRQTLGQGPEFLTYFQNEAQLEKSRLLSDRFSAERPKGSFSTLEIQRTEQGDSAMYLCASSLGGEGYTFGSGTRLTVV.